These 22 T cell receptor beta chains were sequenced from one sample in a study of T cell repertoires in cytomegalovirus infection. Via MiXCR, TCRdb re-called the reads, giving one row per CDR3 protein. The sample has a few hundred thousand distinct CDR3 sequences, roughly 34% seen once. For these receptors, no antigen is known. Sequencing was performed on cultured PBMCs, taken from culture after CMV antigen stimulation. The receptor source for this set is a human donor in good health (CMV status not recorded). Some clones in this sample may be carry-over from other donors' samples.

This clonotype was counted a few times. The V gene is TRBV28, the J gene TRBJ2-7; 10 nucleotides match TRBD1. The CDR3 is 14 amino acids. V shed 4 bases, J shed 4 bases, and the junction held 4 bases outside the gene matches. Germline-derived CDR1 and CDR2 are MDHEN and SYDVKM. The CDR3 spells CASSSTGGRYEQYF. CDR3 DNA sequence: TGTGCCAGCAGTTCGACAGGGGGCCGGTACGAGCAGTACTTC.

Only a few counts were recorded for this clonotype. The CDR3, as DNA: TGTGCCAGCAGCCCATGGGACAGGCTTGATAATTCACCCCTCCACTTT. Its translation: CASSPWDRLDNSPLHF. V gene TRBV9 combines with J gene TRBJ1-6; 8 positions agree with TRBD1. This CDR3 comprises 16 residues. Germline assignment: CDR1 SGDLS and CDR2 YYNGEE. V dropped 4 bases and J dropped 5; count of bases not matched to a gene: 8.

This chain uses TRBV27 with TRBJ2-3; possibly TRBD1 for D (6 bases). From germline, CDR1 is MNHEY and CDR2 SMNVEV (reference sequence). Trimming removed 5 bases at V and 5 bases at J, with 8 bases between. The CDR3 is 12 amino acids. In DNA, the CDR3 is TGTGCCAGCAGTATCAGGGGAGATACGCAGTATTTT. Translated: CASSIRGDTQYF.

This chain uses TRBV7-9 with TRBJ1-1; D not resolved. The CDR3 loop spans 12 amino acids. V was pared by 5 bases and J by 3 bases, with 7 bases between. CDR1 and CDR2 from the germline V gene are SEHNR and FQNEAQ (reference sequence). The CDR3 reads CASSRIYTEAFF. CDR3 DNA sequence: TGTGCCAGCAGCCGAATTTACACTGAAGCTTTCTTT.

Ten or more counts support this clonotype. The chain combines TRBV7-2 with TRBJ2-5, with no clear D. CDR1 is SGHTA, CDR2 FQGNSA, per germline. This CDR3 has 15 amino acids. Deletions cut 10 bases from V and 2 bases from J, with 20 bases between. CDR3 loop: CATQRAPTMQETQYF. The CDR3 DNA reads TGTGCCACCCAGCGAGCCCCAACTATGCAAGAGACCCAGTACTTC.

Only a few counts were recorded for this clonotype. The chain couples TRBV4-1 to TRBJ2-7; TRBD2 agrees at 13 bases. The CDR3 loop spans 15 amino acids. V gave up 4 bases and J gave up 6 bases; unmatched junction bases: 6. The germline CDR1 and CDR2 sequences are MGHRA and YSYEKL. CDR3 sequence (DNA): TGCGCCAGCAGCCGCCCGACTAGCGGGAGGCTCGAGCAGTACTTC. Protein: CASSRPTSGRLEQYF.

This clonotype was counted a few times. CDR3 coding DNA: TGTGCCAGCGGGGCAGGGCTCCAGCCCCAGCATTTT. This translates into CASGAGLQPQHF. This chain joins TRBV7-9 and TRBJ1-5, with D perhaps matching TRBD1 (5 bases). In germline, CDR1 is SEHNR, CDR2 FQNEAQ (reference sequence). CDR3 length: 12 amino acids. Trimming removed 8 bases at V and 7 bases at J, with 12 bases between.

This clonotype was counted at least ten times. The V call is TRBV3-1, the J call TRBJ1-3, with D possibly TRBD1 on 5 matching bases. The germline V gene encodes CDR1 LGHDT and CDR2 YNNKEL (reference sequence). CDR3 length: 15 residues. V was trimmed by 4 bases and J by 7 bases, leaving 17 bases between them. CDR3 amino acids: CASSPRGALGNTIYF. The CDR3 region has the DNA TGTGCCAGCAGCCCTCGAGGGGCTTTAGGCAACACCATATATTTT.

This clonotype was detected only a few times. The chain joins TRBV10-2 to TRBJ1-5, with D unclear. The V gene's germline CDR1 is WSHSY and CDR2 SAAADI. The CDR3 has 14 amino acids. The V and J ends lost 0 bases and 6 bases respectively, with 9 bases between them. The DNA for the CDR3 is TGCGCCAGCAGTGAGTCTGTAGGTGGTCAGCCCCAGCATTTT. Encoded protein: CASSESVGGQPQHF.

This clonotype was found a few times. J is TRBJ2-1 and V is TRBV27, with TRBD2 as a possible D gene (5 bases). Trimming removed 2 bases from V and 4 bases from J, with 12 bases in between. There are 15 residues in the CDR3. Germline loops: CDR1 MNHEY, CDR2 SMNVEV (reference sequence). CDR3: CASSLRRAMYNEQFF. CDR3 nucleotides: TGTGCCAGCAGTTTACGGCGGGCTATGTACAATGAGCAGTTCTTC.

This clonotype showed up just once. The chain carries TRBV7-2 and TRBJ2-1; D gene ambiguous. This CDR3 has 15 residues. V lost 5 bases and J 4 bases, leaving 15 bases between the germline ends. Germline V gene sequence: CDR1 SGHTA, CDR2 FQGNSA. The CDR3 coding sequence is TGTGCCAGCAGCCCAGTAGGTGCGAATTACAATGAGCAGTTCTTC. Amino acids: CASSPVGANYNEQFF.

In this sample, this clonotype turned up once. The genes are TRBV28 and TRBJ1-6; a possible D gene is TRBD1 (5 bases). Trimming took off 5 bases at V and 7 bases at J, with 9 bases between the two ends. CDR1 MDHEN and CDR2 SYDVKM come from the germline V gene. The CDR3 has 13 residues. CDR3 bases: TGTGCCAGCAGTAGGACAATAAATTCACCCCTCCACTTT. Protein sequence: CASSRTINSPLHF.

This clonotype was detected a few times. The V and J genes are TRBV30 and TRBJ2-3, with D unresolved. The CDR3 sequence is 12 residues long. V was shortened by 0 bases and J by 4 bases, with 5 bases between the two germline ends. Germline values: CDR1 GTSNPN, CDR2 SVGIG (reference sequence). The CDR3 loop reads CAWSVTSDTQYF. The DNA of the CDR3 is TGTGCCTGGAGTGTGACTTCAGATACGCAGTATTTT.

The rearrangement joins TRBV6-1 to TRBJ1-2; D is uncertain. V dropped 5 bases and J dropped 8 bases, with 24 bases sitting between them. The CDR3 consists of 16 residues. Germline assignment: CDR1 MNHNS and CDR2 SASEGT. This CDR3 is CASSYVEVIRSEGYTF. CDR3 coding DNA: TGTGCCAGCAGTTACGTTGAGGTTATCCGGTCTGAGGGCTACACCTTC.

This clonotype was found many times. The V gene is TRBV7-2, the J gene TRBJ2-2; D possibly corresponds to TRBD1 (6 bases). The germline V and J ends were trimmed by 2 bases and 5 bases, with 18 bases remaining between them. Looked up from germline, CDR1 is SGHTA and CDR2 is FQGNSA. There are 17 residues in the CDR3. In DNA, the CDR3 is TGTGCCAGCAGCTTACCACAGGGATCGCGTCGGACCGGGGAGCTGTTTTTT. It encodes CASSLPQGSRRTGELFF.

This rearrangement joins TRBV7-2 to TRBJ2-1, with TRBD2 matching 9 bases. There are 16 residues in the CDR3. V gave up 0 bases and J gave up 10 bases; unmatched junction bases: 10. Germline values: CDR1 SGHTA, CDR2 FQGNSA. This chain's CDR3 is CASSLAGLAGRVEQFF. The CDR3 region has the DNA TGTGCCAGCAGCTTAGCAGGGCTAGCGGGACGAGTGGAGCAGTTCTTC.

This clonotype appeared many times. The J gene is TRBJ1-1, the V gene TRBV7-2; D call uncertain. Germline V lookup: CDR1 SGHTA, CDR2 FQGNSA. V was shortened by 0 bases and J by 11 bases, with 10 bases between the two germline ends. The length of the CDR3 is 12 residues. CDR3 coding DNA: TGTGCCAGCAGCTTAGCCCCAGCTGTGGCTTTCTTT. Protein product: CASSLAPAVAFF.

This chain links TRBV7-6 with TRBJ2-1; 7 nucleotides line up with TRBD2. Per germline, CDR1 SGHVS and CDR2 FNYEAQ. V lost 5 bases and J lost 3; bases outside the gene matches: 10. The CDR3 is made up of 16 amino acids. CDR3 in DNA: TGTGCCAGCAGCAGCGGAGTGGGAGGGCTCTACAATGAGCAGTTCTTC. Translated: CASSSGVGGLYNEQFF. Supplemented by reference TRBV7-6 and TRBJ2-1, the full variable domain reads GAGVSQSPRYKVTKRGQDVALRCDPISGHVSLYWYRQALGQGPEFLTYFNYEAQQDKSGLPNDRFSAERPEGSISTLTIQRTEQRDSAMYRCASSSGVGGLYNEQFFGPGTRLTVL.

The rearrangement uses TRBV29-1 and TRBJ2-5; a weak D match, TRBD1 (5 bases). Trimming cost V 4 bases and J 1 base, with 10 bases left between them. This CDR3 comprises 13 residues. Germline CDR1 is SQVTM and CDR2 is ANQGSEA. The CDR3 DNA reads as TGCAGCGTTGCCATACAGGTCCAAGAGACCCAGTACTTC. Amino acids: CSVAIQVQETQYF.

The V call is TRBV3-1, the J call TRBJ2-1, with D possibly being TRBD1 (6 bases). CDR1 is LGHDT, CDR2 YNNKEL, per germline (reference sequence). V was cut by 5 bases and J by 2 bases, with 13 bases left in between. The CDR3 has 15 amino acids. The CDR3 region has the DNA TGTGCCAGCAGCGCGGACAGTCAGACCTACAATGAGCAGTTCTTC. Translation gives CASSADSQTYNEQFF.

The chain has TRBV6-8 and TRBJ2-7; TRBD2 agrees at 9 bases. CDR1 is MNHGY, CDR2 SAAAGT, per germline. This CDR3 spans 15 amino acids. V was pared by 6 bases and J by 3 bases, with 9 bases of the junction left unmatched. Here the CDR3 reads CASSGLAGVVYEQYF. The CDR3 coding sequence is TGTGCCAGCAGCGGATTAGCGGGAGTGGTCTACGAGCAGTACTTC.

This clonotype appeared a few times. CDR3 sequence reads: CASSVNEETQYF. DNA of the CDR3: TGTGCCAGTAGTGTGAACGAAGAGACCCAGTACTTC. V gene TRBV19 combines with J gene TRBJ2-5, with unresolved D. The V end lost 5 bases, the J end lost 3 bases, and 7 bases lay between the germline ends. Germline V gives CDR1 LNHDA, CDR2 SQIVND (reference sequence). The CDR3 spans 12 residues.